Following are 3 T cell receptor beta chains from one sample sequenced in a study of blood T cell repertoires in COVID-19. TCRdb's table, derived via immunoSEQ multiplex PCR, lists solely in-frame clones and lacks some. The table lists approximately 140,000 clones, approximately 90% of them singletons, with roughly an eighth in the top ten. Sequenced: peripheral blood. These receptor sequences come from a man aged 18 to 30 with COVID-19, enrolled during active disease.

This chain uses TRBV14 with TRBJ2-2, with D perhaps matching TRBD1 (6 bases). V lost 4 bases and J lost 7, with 19 bases in between. The CDR3 runs to 16 residues. CDR1 is SGHDN and CDR2 is FVKESK in the germline V gene. The CDR3 loop is CASSRLGTSLGGELFF. CDR3 in DNA: TGTGCCAGCAGCCGCCTGGGGACATCTCTGGGCGGGGAGCTGTTTTTT. The complete variable domain, with remaining parts taken from reference TRBV14 and TRBJ2-2, reads EAGVTQFPSHSVIEKGQTVTLRCDPISGHDNLYWYRRVMGKEIKFLLHFVKESKQDESGMPNNRFLAERTGGTYSTLKVQPAELEDSGVYFCASSRLGTSLGGELFFGEGSRLTVL.

This chain links TRBV11-3 with TRBJ2-7; perhaps TRBD2 as D (5 bases). The germline gives CDR1 SGHNT, CDR2 YENEEA. This CDR3 has 13 amino acids. The V end lost 2 bases, the J end lost 6 bases, and 11 bases lay between the germline ends. CDR3 region: CASSLTRRGEQYF. CDR3 nucleotides: TGTGCCAGCAGCTTAACCCGACGGGGCGAGCAGTACTTC.

This chain joins TRBV7-8 and TRBJ1-2, with D uncertain. The CDR3 covers 16 residues. Trimming removed 4 bases from V and 3 bases from J, with 18 bases in between. Germline CDR1 reads SGHVS; CDR2 reads FQNEAQ. The CDR3 spells CASSSTRGLPYYGYTF. The CDR3, as DNA: TGTGCCAGCAGCTCTACCCGTGGGCTACCCTACTATGGCTACACCTTC.